This T cell receptor beta chain was documented in a study of T cell responses to AZD1222 COVID-19 vaccine. Trimming at V came to 0 bases and at J to 9 bases, leaving 2 bases not matched to a gene. From germline, CDR1 is SGHNT and CDR2 YYREEE (reference sequence). The CDR3 is 13 residues long. Sequencing used immunoSEQ multiplex PCR; TCRdb keeps in-frame clones, though not all of them. The sample lists 150,000 to 200,000 clones, around 88% occurring once. This clone was picked up one time. The specimen comprised peripheral blood, sampled 28 days after the second AZD1222 dose. The J gene is TRBJ2-1, the V gene TRBV5-4; TRBD2 agrees at 8 bases. This TCR came from an adult who received the AZD1222 COVID-19 vaccine. The CDR3 DNA reads TGTGCCAGCAGCTTGGTCGGGGGGGGTGAGCAGTTCTTC. Encoded protein: CASSLVGGGEQFF.